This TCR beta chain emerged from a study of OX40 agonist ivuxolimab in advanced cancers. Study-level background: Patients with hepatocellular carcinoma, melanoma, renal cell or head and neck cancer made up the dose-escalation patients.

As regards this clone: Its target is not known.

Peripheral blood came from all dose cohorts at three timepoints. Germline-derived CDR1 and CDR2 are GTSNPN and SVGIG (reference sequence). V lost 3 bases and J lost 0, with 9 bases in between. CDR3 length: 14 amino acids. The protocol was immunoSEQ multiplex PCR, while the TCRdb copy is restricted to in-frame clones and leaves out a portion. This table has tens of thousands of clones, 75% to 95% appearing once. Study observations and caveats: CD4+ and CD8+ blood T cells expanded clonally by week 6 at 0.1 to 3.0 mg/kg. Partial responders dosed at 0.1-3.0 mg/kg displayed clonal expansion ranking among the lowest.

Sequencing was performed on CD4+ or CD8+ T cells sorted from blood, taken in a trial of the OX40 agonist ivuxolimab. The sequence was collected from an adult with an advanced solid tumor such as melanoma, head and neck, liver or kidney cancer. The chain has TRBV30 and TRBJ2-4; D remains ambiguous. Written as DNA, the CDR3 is TGTGCCTGGAGCCAGTCGGTAGCCAAAAACATTCAGTACTTC. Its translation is CAWSQSVAKNIQYF.